Below are 26 T cell receptor beta chains sequenced from a single sample in a study of identical twins (dated by TCRdb to the mid-2010s). Library construction relied on 5' RACE. TCRdb shows the sequencer as Illumina HiSeq 2000. TCRdb handled the public reads itself, with Q25 trimming in fastp and clone calling in MiXCR, and kept productive beta chains. Every CDR3 protein is listed once, alongside the most common genes and DNA of its rows. This sample gives 400,000 to 550,000 distinct CDR3 sequences in total; 13% to 15% of them show up just once. In total, the top ten clones hold approximately 1% of the sample. These data were likewise used in another study, on yellow fever vaccine responses in identical twins.

The sequenced sample consisted of CD4+ T cells sorted from blood. These receptors originate from a woman aged 18-30 years in good health.

This clonotype showed up many times. The chain combines TRBV25-1 with TRBJ2-7; D uncertain. V lost 8 bases and J lost 0, with 5 bases in between. The V gene's germline CDR1 is MGHDK and CDR2 SYGVNS. This CDR3 comprises 11 residues. The CDR3 DNA follows: TGTGCCAGCCAGCTCTCCTACGAGCAGTACTTC. Amino acids: CASQLSYEQYF.

This clonotype has only a few counts. The chain is built from TRBV4-2 and TRBJ2-2; D assignment may be TRBD1 or TRBD2 (5 bases each). Deletions cut 3 bases from V and 4 bases from J, with 18 bases between. The germline V gene has CDR1 LGHNA and CDR2 YNFKEQ. This CDR3 is 17 amino acids long. The CDR3 region has the DNA TGTGCCAGCAGCCAGCCCACCCGTGGGGGTCGCACCGGGGAGCTGTTTTTT. It specifies CASSQPTRGGRTGELFF.

The chain is built from TRBV6-5 and TRBJ2-2, with D unresolved. Between the trimmed V and J ends, which lost 6 bases and 4 bases, there was a span of 12 bases. Germline values: CDR1 MNHEY, CDR2 SVGAGI. The CDR3 extends over 14 amino acids. The CDR3, as DNA: TGTGCCAGCAGATATCTCCAAAGCACCGGGGAGCTGTTTTTT. This gives the protein CASRYLQSTGELFF.

This clonotype showed up just a few times. V and J are TRBV18 and TRBJ2-1; TRBD1 might be the D (5 bases). Germline V gene data show CDR1 as KGHSH and CDR2 as LQKENI. Trimming left V 0 bases short and J 0 bases short, with 6 bases between. The CDR3 sequence is 15 residues long. CDR3 loop: CASSPPRGSYNEQFF. The CDR3 bases are TGTGCCAGCTCACCACCAAGGGGCTCCTACAATGAGCAGTTCTTC. The full variable domain, in which reference TRBV18 and TRBJ2-1 provide the parts outside the CDR3, is NAGVMQNPRHLVRRRGQEARLRCSPMKGHSHVYWYRQLPEEGLKFMVYLQKENIIDESGMPKERFSAEFPKEGPSILRIQQVVRGDSAAYFCASSPPRGSYNEQFFGPGTRLTVL.

The table lists this clonotype with a few counts. The gene calls are TRBV27 and TRBJ2-4; no clear D. Trimming removed 6 bases at V and 7 bases at J, with 13 bases between. CDR1 is MNHEY, CDR2 SMNVEV, per germline (reference sequence). CDR3 size: 13 residues. Written as DNA, the CDR3 is TGTGCCAGCAGCCGATCGGACGTGAACATTCAGTACTTC. Amino acids: CASSRSDVNIQYF.

Only a few counts were recorded for this clonotype. V usage is TRBV7-9 and J usage is TRBJ2-7, with TRBD2 matching over 12 bases. Germline V CDR1 and CDR2: SEHNR, FQNEAQ (reference sequence). J gave up 5 bases and V 4 bases, and 9 bases lay outside the gene matches. The CDR3 loop spans 16 amino acids. The CDR3 loop reads CASSSRTSGNRDEQYF. CDR3 DNA sequence: TGTGCCAGCAGCTCCCGGACTAGCGGGAATCGAGACGAGCAGTACTTC.

This clonotype was seen a handful of times. J is TRBJ2-5 and V is TRBV5-1; the D gene is possibly TRBD2 (6 bases). Germline assignment: CDR1 SGHRS and CDR2 YFSETQ. Trimming removed 4 bases from V and 1 base from J, with 8 bases in between. CDR3 length: 13 amino acids. DNA of the CDR3: TGCGCCAGCAGCGGACTAAGCCAAGAGACCCAGTACTTC. Its protein product is CASSGLSQETQYF.

The chain recombines TRBV20-1 with TRBJ1-3; D not certain. V gave up 5 bases and J gave up 6 bases, with 8 bases separating them. Germline V gene sequence: CDR1 DFQATT, CDR2 SNEGSKA (reference sequence). The CDR3 contains 11 residues. In DNA form, the CDR3 reads TGCAGTGCTGGGATCGTAAACACCATATATTTT. Translated, it gives CSAGIVNTIYF.

This clonotype was observed many times. The chain employs TRBV11-2 and TRBJ2-3; 9 bases line up with TRBD2. Per the germline V gene, CDR1 is SGHAT and CDR2 is FQNNGV. This CDR3 contains 18 residues. The trim removed 5 bases at V and 0 bases at J, leaving 12 bases unmatched. CDR3 nucleotides: TGTGCCAGCAGCGCCATCCTTCTAGCGGGACCAAGCACAGATACGCAGTATTTT. It is translated as CASSAILLAGPSTDTQYF.

Many counts were recorded for this clonotype. The chain joins TRBV15 to TRBJ2-3, with 11 bases identical to TRBD1. The V and J ends lost 4 bases and 3 bases, in that order; junction bases with no gene match: 3. The CDR3 contains 15 residues. The germline gives CDR1 LNHNV, CDR2 YYDKDF (reference sequence). CDR3 sequence reads: CATSTGTGGTDTQYF. The CDR3 nucleotides are TGTGCCACCAGCACCGGGACAGGGGGTACAGATACGCAGTATTTT.

This clonotype was detected many times. This chain links TRBV5-1 with TRBJ1-5; unclear D gene. V was shortened by 0 bases and J by 2 bases, with 6 bases between the two germline ends. The CDR3 loop spans 14 amino acids. Germline assignment: CDR1 SGHRS and CDR2 YFSETQ. The CDR3 spells CASSLGSGNQPQHF. In DNA form, the CDR3 reads TGCGCCAGCAGCTTGGGATCAGGCAATCAGCCCCAGCATTTT.

V usage is TRBV6-2 or TRBV6-3 and J usage is TRBJ2-7; D ambiguous. Trimming pared 7 bases from V and 9 bases from J, leaving 13 bases between. The CDR3 length is 11 residues. Germline lookup yields CDR1 MNHEY and CDR2 SVGEGT. In nucleotides, the CDR3 is TGTGCCAGCACCGCAGGTTTTCTGCAGTACTTC. Its translation: CASTAGFLQYF.

The table lists this clonotype with a few counts. The gene calls are TRBV5-1 and TRBJ1-6; D remains ambiguous. Trimming shortened V by 4 bases and J by 6 bases, and 11 bases separated the two germline ends. The CDR3 has 14 amino acids. Germline V CDR1 and CDR2: SGHRS, YFSETQ. In DNA form, the CDR3 reads TGCGCCAGCAGCCTAGACATCTCTAATTCACCCCTCCACTTT. As protein: CASSLDISNSPLHF.

The sample holds a few counts of this clonotype. The genes are TRBV20-1 and TRBJ1-1; D is undetermined. This CDR3 has 11 amino acids. V gave up 6 bases and J gave up 3 bases, with 8 bases separating them. Germline V gives CDR1 DFQATT, CDR2 SNEGSKA (reference sequence). The CDR3 coding sequence is TGCAGTGCCAGCCCTGACACTGAAGCTTTCTTT. Translating it yields CSASPDTEAFF.

This clonotype was picked up a small number of times. The chain combines TRBV20-1 with TRBJ2-2, with no clear D. Looked up from germline, CDR1 is DFQATT and CDR2 is SNEGSKA (reference sequence). V was shortened by 5 bases and J by 0 bases, with 10 bases between the two germline ends. CDR3 length: 14 residues. The DNA for the CDR3 is TGCAGTGCTCAACTACAGCCGAACACCGGGGAGCTGTTTTTT. It encodes CSAQLQPNTGELFF.

The sample holds many counts of this clonotype. The V gene is TRBV3-1, the J gene TRBJ2-1; D may correspond to TRBD1 or TRBD2 (5 bases each). Trimming took 2 bases from V and 13 from J, leaving 21 bases between them. Germline values: CDR1 LGHDT, CDR2 YNNKEL (reference sequence). The CDR3 extends over 15 amino acids. Written as DNA, the CDR3 is TGTGCCAGCAGCCAAACCGGGACGGGTTTAAAAGCCCAGTTCTTC. It specifies CASSQTGTGLKAQFF.

This chain uses TRBV12-5 with TRBJ2-3; D is unclear. In germline, CDR1 is LGHNT, CDR2 FRNRAP. CDR3 size: 14 residues. V was shortened by 5 bases and J by 4 bases, with 13 bases between the two germline ends. The CDR3 DNA reads as TGTGCTAGTGGTCGTGGCAGTGGGCCAGATACGCAGTATTTT. Protein sequence: CASGRGSGPDTQYF.

This clonotype was seen a handful of times. This chain uses TRBV27 with TRBJ1-1, with D possibly TRBD1 on 5 matching bases. This CDR3 region has 15 residues. V shed 6 bases and J shed 1 base, with 15 bases lying between them. Germline loops: CDR1 MNHEY, CDR2 SMNVEV (reference sequence). The CDR3 here is CASREWGRPNTEAFF. The CDR3 DNA follows: TGTGCCAGCAGAGAGTGGGGGAGACCGAACACTGAAGCTTTCTTT.

In this sample, this clonotype turned up a few times. The genes are TRBV27 and TRBJ2-5, with D perhaps matching TRBD1 or TRBD2 (5 bases each). CDR1 and CDR2 (germline): MNHEY, SMNVEV (reference sequence). The CDR3 runs to 14 residues. Trimming removed 6 bases from V and 0 bases from J, with 11 bases in between. DNA of the CDR3: TGTGCCAGCAGAGGGTTGGGGGACCAAGAGACCCAGTACTTC. Residues: CASRGLGDQETQYF.

This clonotype has only a few counts. The genes are TRBV6-1 and TRBJ2-7, with D perhaps TRBD1 (5 bases). V lost 4 bases and J 2 bases, leaving 9 bases between the germline ends. This CDR3 region has 13 residues. The germline V gene has CDR1 MNHNS and CDR2 SASEGT. This chain's CDR3 is CASSVETAYEQYF. CDR3 sequence (DNA): TGTGCCAGCAGTGTCGAGACAGCCTACGAGCAGTACTTC.

This rearrangement joins TRBV29-1 to TRBJ1-4; no firm D call. Deletions cut 4 bases from V and 2 bases from J, with 11 bases between. There are 14 residues in the CDR3. The germline gives CDR1 SQVTM, CDR2 ANQGSEA. In DNA form, the CDR3 reads TGCAGCGTTGGAACAGCTCGCACTAATGAAAAACTGTTTTTT. It yields the protein CSVGTARTNEKLFF.

J is TRBJ2-3 and V is TRBV6-2 or TRBV6-3; D may be TRBD2 (5 bases). Per the germline V gene, CDR1 is MNHEY and CDR2 is SVGEGT. The CDR3 is made up of 12 amino acids. Deletions cut 5 bases from V and 4 bases from J, with 7 bases between. This chain's CDR3 is CASSELADTQYF. The DNA of the CDR3 is TGTGCCAGCAGTGAACTAGCAGATACGCAGTATTTT.

This clonotype was seen a handful of times. The genes are TRBV2 and TRBJ2-5; D is unclear. The V gene lost 7 bases and the J gene lost 2 bases, with 8 bases spanning the gap. CDR1 and CDR2 (germline): SNHLY, FYNNEI. CDR3 length equals 12 residues. CDR3 residues: CASKSDQETQYF. The CDR3 region has the DNA TGTGCCAGCAAATCGGATCAAGAGACCCAGTACTTC.

This clonotype was counted between two and nine times. The chain links TRBV7-9 to TRBJ2-1, with D perhaps matching TRBD1 or TRBD2 (5 bases each). There are 15 residues in the CDR3. The V end lost 6 bases, the J end lost 0 bases, and 12 bases lay between the germline ends. Germline CDR1 reads SEHNR; CDR2 reads FQNEAQ (reference sequence). The CDR3 is CASRLLGTSYNEQFF. CDR3 DNA: TGTGCCAGCAGATTACTAGGGACCTCCTACAATGAGCAGTTCTTC.

The chain carries TRBV28 and TRBJ2-5; D remains unclear. This CDR3 region has 14 residues. Trimming left V 7 bases short and J 4 bases short, with 16 bases between. Germline loops: CDR1 MDHEN, CDR2 SYDVKM. The CDR3 region has the DNA TGTGCCAGCACCCTTCGATCCGGGTCAGAGACCCAGTACTTC. It yields the protein CASTLRSGSETQYF.

V usage is TRBV10-3 and J usage is TRBJ1-5; 7 bases match TRBD1. The length of the CDR3 is 12 residues. The V gene end was trimmed by 10 bases and the J gene end by 7 bases; junction bases not matched to a gene: 7. From germline, CDR1 is ENHRY and CDR2 SYGVKD. This chain's CDR3 is CATRQGGQPQHF. The CDR3 nucleotides are TGTGCCACGCGACAGGGCGGCCAGCCCCAGCATTTT.